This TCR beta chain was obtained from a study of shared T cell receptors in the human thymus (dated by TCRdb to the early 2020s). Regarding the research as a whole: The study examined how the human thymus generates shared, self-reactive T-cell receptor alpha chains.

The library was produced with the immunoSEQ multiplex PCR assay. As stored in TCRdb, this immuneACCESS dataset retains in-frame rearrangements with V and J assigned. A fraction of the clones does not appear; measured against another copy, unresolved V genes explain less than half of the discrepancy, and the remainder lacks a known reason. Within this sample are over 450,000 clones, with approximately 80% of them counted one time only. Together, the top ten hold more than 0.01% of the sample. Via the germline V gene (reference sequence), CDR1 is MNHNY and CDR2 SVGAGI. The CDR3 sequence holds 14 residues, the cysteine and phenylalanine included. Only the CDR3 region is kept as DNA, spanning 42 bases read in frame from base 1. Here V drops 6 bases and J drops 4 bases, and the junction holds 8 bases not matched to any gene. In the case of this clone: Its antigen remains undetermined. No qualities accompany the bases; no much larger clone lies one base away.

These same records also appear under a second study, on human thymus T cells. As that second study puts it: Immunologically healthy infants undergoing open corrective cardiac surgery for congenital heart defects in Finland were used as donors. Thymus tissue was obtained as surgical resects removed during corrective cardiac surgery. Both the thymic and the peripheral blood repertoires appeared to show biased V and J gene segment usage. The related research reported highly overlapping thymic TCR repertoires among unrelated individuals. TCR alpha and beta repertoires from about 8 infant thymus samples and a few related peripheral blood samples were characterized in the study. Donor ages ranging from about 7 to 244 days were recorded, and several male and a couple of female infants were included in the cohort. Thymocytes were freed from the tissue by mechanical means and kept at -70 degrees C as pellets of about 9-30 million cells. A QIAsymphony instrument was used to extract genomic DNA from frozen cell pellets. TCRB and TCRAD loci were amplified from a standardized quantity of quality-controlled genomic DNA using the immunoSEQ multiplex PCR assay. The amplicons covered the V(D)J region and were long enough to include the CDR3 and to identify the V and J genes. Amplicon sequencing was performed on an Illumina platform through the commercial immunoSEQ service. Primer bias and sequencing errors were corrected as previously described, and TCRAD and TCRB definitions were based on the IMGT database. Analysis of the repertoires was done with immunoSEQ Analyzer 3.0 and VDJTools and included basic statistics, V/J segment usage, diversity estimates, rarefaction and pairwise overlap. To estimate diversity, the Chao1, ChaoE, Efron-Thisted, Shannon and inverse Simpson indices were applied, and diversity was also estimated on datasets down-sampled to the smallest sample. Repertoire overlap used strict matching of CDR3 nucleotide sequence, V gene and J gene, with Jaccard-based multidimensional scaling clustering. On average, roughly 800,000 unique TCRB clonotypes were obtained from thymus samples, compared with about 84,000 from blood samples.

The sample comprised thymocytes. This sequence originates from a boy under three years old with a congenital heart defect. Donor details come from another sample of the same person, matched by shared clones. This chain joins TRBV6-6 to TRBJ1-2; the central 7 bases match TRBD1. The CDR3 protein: CASSSRGYGYGYTF. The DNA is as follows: TGTGCCAGCAGCTCCAGGGGGTACGGCTATGGCTACACCTTC.